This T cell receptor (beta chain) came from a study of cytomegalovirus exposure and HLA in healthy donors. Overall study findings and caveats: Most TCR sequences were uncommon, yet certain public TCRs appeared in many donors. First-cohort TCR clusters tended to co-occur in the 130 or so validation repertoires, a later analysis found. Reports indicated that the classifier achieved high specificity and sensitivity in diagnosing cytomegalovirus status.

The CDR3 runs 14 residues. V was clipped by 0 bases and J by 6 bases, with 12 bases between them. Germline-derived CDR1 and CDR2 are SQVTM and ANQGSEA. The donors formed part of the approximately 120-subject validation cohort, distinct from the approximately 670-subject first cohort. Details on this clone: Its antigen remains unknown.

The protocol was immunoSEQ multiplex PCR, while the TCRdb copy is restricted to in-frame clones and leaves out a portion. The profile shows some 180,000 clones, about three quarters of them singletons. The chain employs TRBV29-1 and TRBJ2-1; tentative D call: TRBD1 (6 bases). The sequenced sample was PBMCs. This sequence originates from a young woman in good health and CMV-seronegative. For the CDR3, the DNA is TGCAGCGTTGAAGAAGCGAACAGGGTCAATGAGCAGTTCTTC. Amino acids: CSVEEANRVNEQFF.